This paragraph covers one T cell receptor (beta chain) sequence. The data were taken from a study of blood T cell repertoires in COVID-19. About the study: Samples representing acute and convalescent COVID-19 were sourced from the United States, Italy and Spain. PBMCs, B-cell-depleted T cells, or T cells provided the cDNA or gDNA that made up the material.

Per the original methods: Amplification with reference gene primers provided the estimates of nucleated cell counts. Method: immunoSEQ multiplex PCR; TCRdb's copy keeps in-frame clones and lacks some. V, J and clone size are taken as reported in that table, and D and trimming were inferred from the DNA itself. Of 70,000 or so clones listed, around 90% are singletons. The CDR3 length is 14 residues. The V gene's germline CDR1 is SGHDT and CDR2 YYEEEE. With V trimmed by 5 bases and J by 3 bases, 8 bases remained unmatched. This sequence was found in a human donor in a cohort sampled during active COVID-19. The chain is built from TRBV5-6 and TRBJ2-7, with 7 bases aligning to TRBD1. Sequencing was carried out using peripheral blood. The CDR3 DNA is TGTGCCAGCAGACCCGGGACAGCCTACTACGAGCAGTACTTC. Protein: CASRPGTAYYEQYF.